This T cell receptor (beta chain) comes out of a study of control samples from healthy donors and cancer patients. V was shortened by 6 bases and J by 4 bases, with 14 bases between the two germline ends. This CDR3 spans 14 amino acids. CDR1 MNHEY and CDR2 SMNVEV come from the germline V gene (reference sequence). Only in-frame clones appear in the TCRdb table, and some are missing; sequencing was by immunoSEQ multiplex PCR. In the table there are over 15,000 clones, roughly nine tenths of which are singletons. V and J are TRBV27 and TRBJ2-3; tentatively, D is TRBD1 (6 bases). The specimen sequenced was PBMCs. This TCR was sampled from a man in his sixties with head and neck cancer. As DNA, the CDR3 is TGTGCCAGCAGCTGGGACATAAGGGCAGATACGCAGTATTTT. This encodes CASSWDIRADTQYF.